This TCR beta chain was identified in a study of OX40 agonist ivuxolimab in advanced cancers. General study points: The CD4+ and CD8+ T cells in the blood had expanded clonally by week 6 at 0.1 to 3.0 mg/kg. In CD8+ T cells, expanded clones were on average more numerous than in CD4+.

Germline V CDR1 and CDR2: SNHLY, FYNNEI. Trimming left V 0 bases short and J 4 bases short, with 22 bases between. The length of the CDR3 is 19 residues. Here immunoSEQ multiplex PCR was the method, and the copy in TCRdb shows in-frame clones only, minus some. The top ten hold about 7% of the sample, which has some 83,000 clones, around 85% seen once. With respect to this clone: As yet, its antigen is unknown.

This sample comprised CD4+ or CD8+ T cells sorted from blood, obtained in a trial of the OX40 agonist ivuxolimab. The origin of this receptor is an adult with an advanced solid tumor such as melanoma, head and neck, liver or kidney cancer. The chain uses TRBV2 and TRBJ2-1, with D perhaps assigned TRBD1 or TRBD2 (5 bases each). The CDR3 nucleotides are TGTGCCAGCAGTGAAGCAAGAGTTGGGTCCCGGGGCCTTTACAATGAGCAGTTCTTC. Translating it yields CASSEARVGSRGLYNEQFF.